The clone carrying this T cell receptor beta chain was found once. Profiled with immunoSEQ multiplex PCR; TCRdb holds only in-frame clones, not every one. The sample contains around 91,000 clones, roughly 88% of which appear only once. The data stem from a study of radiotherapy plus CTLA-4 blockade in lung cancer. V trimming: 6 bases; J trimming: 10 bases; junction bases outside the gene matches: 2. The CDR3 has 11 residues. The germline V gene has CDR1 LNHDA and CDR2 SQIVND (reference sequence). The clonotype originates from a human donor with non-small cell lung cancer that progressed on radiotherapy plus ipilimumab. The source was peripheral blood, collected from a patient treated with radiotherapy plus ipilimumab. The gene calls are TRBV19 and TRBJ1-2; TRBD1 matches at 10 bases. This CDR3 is CASRDRGIYTF. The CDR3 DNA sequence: TGTGCCAGTAGGGACAGGGGGATCTACACCTTC.